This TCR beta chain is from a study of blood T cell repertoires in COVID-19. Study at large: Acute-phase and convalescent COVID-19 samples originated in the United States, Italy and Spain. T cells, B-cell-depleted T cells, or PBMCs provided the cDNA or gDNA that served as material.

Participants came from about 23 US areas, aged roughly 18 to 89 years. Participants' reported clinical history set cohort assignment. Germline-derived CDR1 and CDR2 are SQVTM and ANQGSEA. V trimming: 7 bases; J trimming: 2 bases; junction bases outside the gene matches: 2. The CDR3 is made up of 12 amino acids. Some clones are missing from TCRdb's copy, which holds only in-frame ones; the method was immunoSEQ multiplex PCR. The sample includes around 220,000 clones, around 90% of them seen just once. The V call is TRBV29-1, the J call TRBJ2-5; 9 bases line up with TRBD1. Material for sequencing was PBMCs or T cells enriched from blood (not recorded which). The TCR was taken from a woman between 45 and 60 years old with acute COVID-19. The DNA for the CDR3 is TGCAGCGCGGACAGGGGTCAAGAGACCCAGTACTTC. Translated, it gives CSADRGQETQYF.